Listed below are T cell receptor beta chains from one sample, sequenced in a study of early T cells in non-severe SARS-CoV-2 infection. TCRdb fed the 5' RACE reads into MiXCR, producing one record per CDR3 protein. This sample has over 50,000 distinct CDR3 sequences, with around 8% found just once. The sequenced material came from whole blood. The receptors here all came from an adult who was a healthcare worker with PCR-confirmed SARS-CoV-2 infection or an uninfected control (not recorded which). CDR3s include the opening cysteine and the closing phenylalanine or tryptophan. The D gene is left open where the match is weak. Clone size is not always given. Where it is, it says once, few, many or a class for expanded clones.

TRBV21-1	.	many	TRBJ2-1	CASSKAPRTSGSRINEQFF	TGTGCCAGCAGCAAAGCGCCCAGGACTAGCGGGAGTAGGATCAATGAGCAGTTCTTC
TRBV20-1	.	many	TRBJ2-5	CSARYRTHTETQYF	TGCAGTGCTAGATATAGAACCCACACGGAGACCCAGTACTTC
TRBV12-5	TRBD1	many	TRBJ2-1	CASGLSRTGGDPNEQFF	TGTGCTAGTGGTTTGTCCCGGACAGGGGGCGACCCTAATGAGCAGTTCTTC
TRBV29-1	.	few	TRBJ2-1	CSVDSRVGNEQFF	TGCAGCGTTGATAGCAGGGTGGGGAATGAGCAGTTCTTC
TRBV12-3/TRBV12-4	TRBD1	many	TRBJ1-6	CASSLLSGQGSSNSPLHF	TGTGCCAGCAGTTTATTGTCGGGACAGGGCTCGTCAAATTCACCCCTCCACTTT
TRBV29-1	.	few	TRBJ1-1	CSVDVSRGNTEAFF	TGCAGCGTTGATGTGTCCCGAGGGAACACTGAAGCTTTCTTT
TRBV5-1	TRBD1	.	TRBJ2-1	CASSQIGGNSYNEQFF	TGCGCCAGCAGCCAAATAGGGGGCAACTCCTACAATGAGCAGTTCTTC
TRBV6-1	.	.	TRBJ2-3	CAIAISGADTQYF	TGTGCCATCGCAATTTCGGGTGCAGATACGCAGTATTTT
TRBV2	.	.	TRBJ1-1	CASSEVGGLGTEAFF	TGTGCCAGCAGTGAAGTTGGGGGTTTGGGCACTGAAGCTTTCTTT
TRBV5-3	.	.	TRBJ1-2	CARSWDEKSYGYTF	TGTGCCAGAAGTTGGGACGAAAAAAGCTATGGCTACACCTTC
TRBV12-3/TRBV12-4	.	many	TRBJ2-1	CASSSRAVSSTYNEQFF	TGTGCCAGCAGTTCCCGGGCAGTCTCCTCTACATACAATGAGCAGTTCTTC
TRBV4-1	TRBD1	many	TRBJ2-7	CASSRGTGELSLAVQYF	TGCGCCAGCAGCCGGGGGACAGGGGAATTGTCCTTGGCCGTTCAGTACTTC
TRBV5-1	.	medium-sized	TRBJ1-4	CASSFGATNEKLFF	TGCGCCAGCAGCTTCGGAGCAACTAATGAAAAACTGTTTTTT